This T cell receptor beta chain originates from a study of T cell repertoires in cytomegalovirus infection. Study-wide points: Public TCR beta family frequency separated CMV-and-HLA carriers, including in an independent cohort.

MiXCR, applied by TCRdb to the reads, yields one record per CDR3 protein. This table holds 170,000 or so distinct CDR3 sequences, roughly an eighth found once. V was clipped by 4 bases and J by 4 bases, with 14 bases between them. The CDR3 has 15 amino acids. Germline V gives CDR1 LGHDT, CDR2 YNNKEL (reference sequence). Of note for this clonotype: Its antigen remains unknown.

This chain joins TRBV3-1 and TRBJ2-1; D unresolved. The sequence was obtained from a human donor in good health (CMV status not recorded). Some clones in this sample may be carry-over from other donors' samples. The sequenced sample consisted of PBMCs. DNA for the CDR3: TGTGCCAGCAGCCCTGCCACCCTTCCTTACAATGAGCAGTTCTTC. This encodes CASSPATLPYNEQFF.